This T cell receptor beta chain was sequenced for a study of spatial heterogeneity in lung cancer (dated by TCRdb to about 2019). For the wider study: More beta-chain than alpha-chain transcripts were consistently detected, likely reflecting higher beta-chain transcript abundance. In the raw uncorrected reads, each unique combination of TCR and UMI appeared more than ten times on average. TCR alpha and beta repertoires were quantitatively compared across multiple tumor regions, matched nontumor lung and blood in non-small cell lung cancer. TCR repertoire features were related to nonsynonymous mutation counts determined by whole-exome sequencing of tumor tissue. At surgery, both alpha and beta chains were TCR-sequenced in about 200 tumor regions, about 64 matched nontumor lung samples and 56 PBMC samples. Broader findings and caveats from the paper: Ubiquitous expanded tumor TCRs were found in blood more often at tumor resection than at routine follow-up. Additional single-cell paired TCR alpha and beta sequencing was considered necessary to confirm, at a functional level, the hypothesis that regional TCRs recognize regional mutations.

Library generation was performed with 5' RACE. Reads for this sample came from a NextSeq 500. The TCR library protocol attached a unique molecular identifier to each TCR cDNA molecule to allow correction of PCR and sequencing errors. Per the original workflow: Decombinator tools were used for TCR identification, UMI-based error correction and CDR3 extraction. Expanded TCRs were defined as those above a frequency of 2 per 1,000, corresponding to the top 1% of the tumor frequency distribution. Renyi diversity was computed with the R vegan package after each repertoire had been subsampled 100 times to 5,000 TCRs. To build CDR3 similarity networks, amino acid triplet string-kernel similarity was used, and CDR3s were connected when their pairwise similarity was above 0.82. TCRdb itself trimmed the public reads at Q25 with fastp, ran MiXCR and retained productive beta chains. One record per CDR3 amino acid sequence lists the most common genes and DNA. TCRdb's processing, not the authors', yielded these V and J calls. In this sample the table shows around 26,000 distinct CDR3 sequences, 5.5% to 7% of which occur a single time. Approximately 15% of the sample comes from the top ten.

Interpreted using the paper, the time point label stands for: sample taken at primary tumor resection. TCR sequencing used whole RNA extracted from tumor and nontumor lung tissue, or from cryopreserved PBMC samples, without cell sorting. The donors were about 65 patients from the lung TRACERx cohort who had early-stage, untreated non-small cell lung cancer. Only patients with enough RNA available from two or more tumor regions were chosen for TCR sequencing. Ten or more counts support this clonotype. It lacks a known antigen. Mismatch with germline at one junction end may stem from a read error. Taken from cysteine to phenylalanine, the CDR3 has 11 residues. Of the read, only the CDR3 DNA is kept; its 33 bases are in frame from base 1. The CDR1 and CDR2 encoded by the germline V gene are MDHEN and SYDVKM.

The receptor was derived from a male donor with early-stage non-small cell lung cancer. The sample here was PBMCs, taken at surgery. The V and J segments used are TRBV28 and TRBJ2-7, with no reliable assignment of the D segment. The bases are TGTGCCAGCAGTTCGAGGTGGGGTTACGACTTC. Its coded protein is CASSSRWGYDF.